This TCR beta chain was captured by sequencing in a study of blood T cell repertoires in COVID-19. For the study at large: Donors in the United States, Italy and Spain gave samples during acute or convalescent COVID-19. Nucleic acid was either cDNA or gDNA, and it came from T cells, B-cell-depleted T cells, or PBMCs.

Seattle's cohort entered during active infection and was followed longitudinally. Profiled with immunoSEQ multiplex PCR; TCRdb holds only in-frame clones, not every one. The table lists 150,000 to 200,000 clones, roughly 79% of them singletons, with about 10% in the top ten. This CDR3 spans 15 amino acids. Germline values: CDR1 MDHEN, CDR2 SYDVKM. V lost 6 bases to trimming and J lost 6 bases; unmatched junction nucleotides: 4. Input material: peripheral blood. The clonotype was recovered from a woman in her thirties or forties with COVID-19, enrolled during active disease. This chain joins TRBV28 and TRBJ2-2, with TRBD2 identical over 13 bases. In DNA form, the CDR3 reads TGTGCCAGCAGCCTCGGACTAGCGGGAGCCGGGGAGCTGTTTTTT. It is translated as CASSLGLAGAGELFF.